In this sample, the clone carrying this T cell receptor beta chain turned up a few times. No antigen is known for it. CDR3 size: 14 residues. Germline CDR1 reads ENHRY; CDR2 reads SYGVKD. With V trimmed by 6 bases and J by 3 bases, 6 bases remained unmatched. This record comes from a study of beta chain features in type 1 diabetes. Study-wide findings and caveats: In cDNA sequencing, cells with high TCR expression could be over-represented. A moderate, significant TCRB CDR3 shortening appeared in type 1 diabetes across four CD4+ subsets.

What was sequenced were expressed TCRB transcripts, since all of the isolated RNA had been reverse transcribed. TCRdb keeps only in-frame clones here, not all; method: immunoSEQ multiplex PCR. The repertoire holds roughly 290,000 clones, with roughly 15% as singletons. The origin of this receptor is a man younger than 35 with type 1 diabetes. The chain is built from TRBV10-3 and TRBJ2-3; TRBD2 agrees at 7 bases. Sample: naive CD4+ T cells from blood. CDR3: CAIRPGRETDTQYF. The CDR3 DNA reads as TGTGCCATCAGACCAGGGCGGGAGACAGATACGCAGTATTTT.